The present T cell receptor (beta chain) was sequenced within a study of shared clonotypes between healthy human individuals. Study information: Per donor, three plates held CD4 naive cells, three held CD4 memory, two held CD8 naive and one held CD8 memory. Study-wide points: Having only a few donors restricted how much genetic and exposure-history diversity was captured.

Sorted-subset replicate PCRs used around 200 ng DNA, approximately 33,000 T cell genomes. The protocol was immunoSEQ multiplex PCR, while the TCRdb copy is restricted to in-frame clones and leaves out a portion. The data show approximately 2.1 million clones, with approximately 95% seen just once and 0.35% to 0.45% held by the top ten. Donors comprised healthy HIV-negative adults lacking recent acute infections or vaccinations. Unmatched junction bases numbered 13, after V lost 3 bases and J lost 5 bases. In germline, CDR1 is SGDLS, CDR2 YYNGEE. The CDR3 extends over 16 amino acids. With regard to this clone: No antigen is known for it.

This chain links TRBV9 with TRBJ2-5, with TRBD1 matching over 7 bases. This TCR was sampled from a man in his late teens or twenties in good health. Some clones in this sample may be carry-over from other donors' samples. Sequenced input: naive CD4+ T cells from PBMCs. The subset denotes: CD45RA+ positively selected. The CDR3 coding sequence is TGTGCCAGCAGCGCACCACCGGGGACAGCTATCGAGACCCAGTACTTC. It codes for CASSAPPGTAIETQYF.